The 16 T cell receptor beta chains reported below all come from one sample, sequenced in a study of cytomegalovirus exposure and HLA in healthy donors (dated by TCRdb to 2016 to 2017). Receptors were amplified or captured by the immunoSEQ multiplex PCR assay. A mixture of 60 forward primers for TCR Vbeta segments and 13 reverse primers for TCR Jbeta segments was used in the multiplex PCR. TCRdb stores this immuneACCESS table with in-frame sequences only. Part of the clones is absent; in the studies checked, under half of the shortfall reflects unresolved V genes, and no reason is known for the rest. For this sample there are about 140,000 clones; around two thirds appear just once. Of the sample, more than 9% falls within the top ten clones. The specimen sequenced was PBMCs. These receptors all come from a young man in good health and CMV-seropositive.

CDR3 region: CASSHRTYSYGYTF. The CDR3 region has the DNA TGTGCCAGCAGTCACCGGACATATAGCTATGGCTACACCTTC. V usage is TRBV28 and J usage is TRBJ1-2; the D gene is possibly TRBD1 (5 bases). CDR1 and CDR2 (germline): MDHEN, SYDVKM. Trimming took 5 bases from V and 4 from J, leaving 14 bases between them. The CDR3 consists of 14 residues.

This chain uses TRBV5-1 with TRBJ2-1; tentative D call: TRBD1 (5 bases). The CDR3 totals 13 residues. The V and J ends lost 0 bases and 6 bases respectively, with 7 bases between them. The V gene's germline CDR1 is SGHRS and CDR2 YFSETQ. CDR3 nucleotides: TGCGCCAGCAGCTTGGGACAGCGCAATGAGCAGTTCTTC. It encodes CASSLGQRNEQFF.

V and J are TRBV10-3 and TRBJ2-7; D might be TRBD1 (5 bases). Germline V gives CDR1 ENHRY, CDR2 SYGVKD. The V end was cut by 4 bases, the J end by 7 bases, with 17 bases between. CDR3 length equals 14 residues. The CDR3 here is CAISVLPIPGEQYF. DNA of the CDR3: TGTGCCATCAGTGTGCTACCAATTCCAGGGGAGCAGTACTTC.

This rearrangement joins TRBV5-6 to TRBJ2-5, with 8 positions matching TRBD2. V dropped 1 base and J dropped 4; count of bases not matched to a gene: 6. The germline CDR1 and CDR2 sequences are SGHDT and YYEEEE. The CDR3 covers 15 residues. CDR3 amino acids: CASSLYGRVGETQYF. CDR3 bases: TGTGCCAGCAGCTTGTACGGGAGGGTAGGAGAGACCCAGTACTTC.

On this clone: At the DNA level, this CDR3 is encoded by other sequences in the same sample as well. The genes are TRBV18 and TRBJ1-1, with D perhaps TRBD1 (5 bases). The CDR3 spans 12 residues. From germline, CDR1 is KGHSH and CDR2 LQKENI. V was pared by 3 bases and J by 5 bases, with 7 bases between. The CDR3 loop reads CASSPQGTEAFF. CDR3 sequence (DNA): TGTGCCAGCTCACCGCAGGGTACTGAAGCTTTCTTT.

The genes are TRBV30 and TRBJ1-1; 10 nucleotides match TRBD1. V dropped 1 base and J dropped 11; count of bases not matched to a gene: 4. There are 12 residues in the CDR3. Germline values: CDR1 GTSNPN, CDR2 SVGIG (reference sequence). In DNA form, the CDR3 reads TGTGCCTGGAGTGAGACAGGGGGCTCGGCTTTCTTT. Its translation is CAWSETGGSAFF.

This clone turned up a few times. The CDR3 loop is CAISVAPGGYNEQFF. The CDR3 DNA reads as TGTGCCATCAGTGTTGCCCCCGGAGGGTACAATGAGCAGTTCTTC. The chain has TRBV10-3 and TRBJ2-1; D is possibly TRBD2 (6 bases). Trimming shortened V by 4 bases and J by 4 bases, and 14 bases separated the two germline ends. Germline V gene sequence: CDR1 ENHRY, CDR2 SYGVKD. This CDR3 has 15 amino acids.

This clone was counted between two and nine times. The chain uses TRBV5-5 and TRBJ1-2; possibly TRBD1 for D (5 bases). Trimming removed 0 bases from V and 7 bases from J, with 10 bases in between. Looked up from germline, CDR1 is SGHKS and CDR2 is YYEKEE (reference sequence). There are 13 residues in the CDR3. The CDR3 DNA follows: TGTGCCAGCAGCTTGGCAGGGCCGTCTGGCTACACCTTC. It translates to CASSLAGPSGYTF.

This chain joins TRBV18 and TRBJ2-2; D not certain. V gave up 3 bases and J gave up 10 bases, with 9 bases separating them. This CDR3 contains 12 residues. Germline CDR1 is KGHSH and CDR2 is LQKENI. CDR3 nucleotides: TGTGCCAGCTCACCTTATGTCCTGGAGCTGTTTTTT. Protein: CASSPYVLELFF. Supplemented by reference TRBV18 and TRBJ2-2, the full variable domain reads NAGVMQNPRHLVRRRGQEARLRCSPMKGHSHVYWYRQLPEEGLKFMVYLQKENIIDESGMPKERFSAEFPKEGPSILRIQQVVRGDSAAYFCASSPYVLELFFGEGSRLTVL.

The chain links TRBV19 to TRBJ1-1; weak D call: TRBD1 (6 bases). Trimming removed 7 bases from V and 11 bases from J, with 17 bases in between. This CDR3 comprises 12 residues. Looked up from germline, CDR1 is LNHDA and CDR2 is SQIVND (reference sequence). CDR3 nucleotide sequence: TGTGCCAGTAACTCAGACCAGGGGTTCGCTTTCTTT. Translated, it gives CASNSDQGFAFF.

The J gene is TRBJ2-5, the V gene TRBV6-6, with 8 nucleotides matching TRBD2. The germline gives CDR1 MNHNY, CDR2 SVGAGI (reference sequence). V lost 0 bases to trimming and J lost 2 bases; unmatched junction nucleotides: 2. The CDR3 sequence is 15 residues long. The chain's CDR3 is CASSYSSGGQETQYF. In nucleotides, the CDR3 is TGTGCCAGCAGTTACTCCTCGGGAGGGCAAGAGACCCAGTACTTC.

A remark on this clone: Other DNA sequences in this sample translate to the same CDR3. The chain uses TRBV2 and TRBJ2-1, with 16 nucleotides matching TRBD2. Germline V gives CDR1 SNHLY, CDR2 FYNNEI. Germline trimming cut 6 bases from V and 2 bases from J; bases unmatched to any gene: 4. The CDR3 sequence is 17 residues long. CDR3 residues: CASRDGTSGRAYNEQFF. CDR3 sequence (DNA): TGTGCCAGCAGGGACGGGACTAGCGGGAGGGCCTACAATGAGCAGTTCTTC.

This chain joins TRBV27 and TRBJ1-4; a weak D match, TRBD1 (6 bases). The CDR3 is 15 amino acids. Germline CDR1 and CDR2: MNHEY and SMNVEV (reference sequence). With 5 bases removed from V and 7 bases from J, the gap between germline ends came to 17 bases. The CDR3 region has the DNA TGTGCCAGCAGTCACCTTACAGGGTCGGTTGAAAAACTGTTTTTT. Residues: CASSHLTGSVEKLFF.

The rearrangement joins TRBV4-1 to TRBJ1-2; D remains ambiguous. Germline V lookup: CDR1 MGHRA, CDR2 YSYEKL. With 1 base removed from V and 6 bases from J, the gap between germline ends came to 6 bases. The CDR3 is made up of 12 amino acids. The CDR3 spells CASSQAGNGYTF. The CDR3 DNA is TGCGCCAGCAGCCAAGCGGGGAATGGCTACACCTTC.

This clone was seen more than once but under ten times. This chain joins TRBV6-1 and TRBJ2-1; D gene ambiguous. CDR1 is MNHNS, CDR2 SASEGT, per germline. The CDR3 covers 12 residues. Trimming cost V 4 bases and J 5 bases, with 6 bases left between them. This CDR3 reads CASSGANNEQFF. CDR3 sequence (DNA): TGTGCCAGCAGTGGGGCCAACAATGAGCAGTTCTTC.

The chain combines TRBV7-2 with TRBJ2-1; D possibly corresponds to TRBD2 (6 bases). Germline CDR1 reads SGHTA; CDR2 reads FQGNSA. The CDR3 is 15 residues long. Trimming stripped 2 bases from V and 5 bases from J, with 13 bases between. In DNA, the CDR3 is TGTGCCAGCAGCTTAACGGGAGTAATTAACAATGAGCAGTTCTTC. This codes for CASSLTGVINNEQFF.